The entry below describes one T cell receptor (beta chain). Its antigen is not identified. These data belong to a study of cytomegalovirus exposure and HLA in healthy donors. General study results and limits: Cytomegalovirus status was reportedly diagnosed by the classifier with high specificity and sensitivity.

Both 60 Vbeta primers and 13 Jbeta primers went into the PCR. Data came from immunoSEQ multiplex PCR; TCRdb stores just in-frame clones and leaves some out. The sample lists 100,000 to 150,000 clones, 70% to 80% seen once, with about 1.8% in the top ten. The clonotype comes from a woman aged 50 to 60 in good health and CMV-seronegative. Sequences were obtained from PBMCs.

For the CDR3, the DNA is TGTGCCAGCAGTCTCGCCTCGAGCGGGAGGGCCAAAAACATTCAGTACTTC. Amino acids: CASSLASSGRAKNIQYF. V is TRBV28 and J is TRBJ2-4, with 9 bases fitting TRBD2. V lost 5 bases and J lost 1; bases outside the gene matches: 9. The CDR3 is made up of 17 amino acids. Per the germline V gene, CDR1 is MDHEN and CDR2 is SYDVKM.